This T cell receptor (beta chain) was retrieved from a study of blood T cell repertoires in COVID-19. Across the study: Samples representing acute and convalescent COVID-19 were sourced from the United States, Italy and Spain.

V gave up 1 base and J gave up 9 bases, with 10 bases separating them. The CDR3 covers 14 residues. The V gene's germline CDR1 is MNHNS and CDR2 SASEGT. This clone turned up a few times. Original handling: Nucleated cell number was recorded as an estimate derived from reference gene primer amplification. The method was immunoSEQ multiplex PCR; TCRdb's version includes in-frame clones alone and lacks a portion of them. That table furnishes V, J and clone size, whereas the DNA furnished D and trimming. The sample shows roughly 200,000 clones, roughly nine tenths of them seen only once. The specimen sequenced was peripheral blood. The TCR originated in a middle-aged man with acute or convalescent COVID-19. The chain uses TRBV6-1 and TRBJ1-6; D remains unclear. The CDR3 sequence is CASSEDPIPSPLHF. The CDR3 bases are TGTGCCAGCAGTGAAGATCCCATTCCTTCACCCCTCCACTTT.